This T cell receptor (beta chain) comes out of a study of blood T cell repertoires in COVID-19. Here immunoSEQ multiplex PCR was the method, and the copy in TCRdb shows in-frame clones only, minus some. Of around 29,000 clones in the sample, around nine tenths were seen once. The sequence was obtained from a human donor with active COVID-19. The donor label of this sample is uncertain. Sequenced sample: peripheral blood.

For the CDR3, the DNA is TGTGCCAGCAGCCCTGGGACAGGGAGAGGTGTTCGTACTGAAGCTTTCTTT. Protein product: CASSPGTGRGVRTEAFF. J is TRBJ1-1 and V is TRBV5-4; 9 bases agree with TRBD1. The CDR3 is 17 residues long. Germline V gene sequence: CDR1 SGHNT, CDR2 YYREEE (reference sequence). Trimming cost V 4 bases and J 5 bases; bases outside gene matches: 15.